What follows is one TCR beta chain and its context. No antigen is known for it. No much larger clone is present one base from it, and per-base qualities are unavailable. These data come from a study of OX40 agonist ivuxolimab in advanced cancers. Notes on the research overall: The costimulatory receptor OX40 (CD134) was targeted by ivuxolimab, a fully human IgG2 agonistic monoclonal antibody. A male proportion of roughly 80% and a mean age of about 60 years, ranging from 23 to 79, were recorded for the dose-escalation cohort. Partial responses occurred in three dose-escalation patients: two with cutaneous melanoma and one with hepatocellular carcinoma. Of the approximately 53 patients in dose escalation, approximately 20 had hepatocellular carcinoma, about 15 had melanoma, 9 had renal cell carcinoma and 9 had head and neck cancer. The monotherapy dose-escalation portion (N ≈ 56 patients) of the phase I ivuxolimab trial is reported in the paper. Intravenous ivuxolimab was administered to patients every 2 weeks at six dose levels: 0.01, 0.1, 0.3, 1.5, 3 and 10 mg/kg. Patients were allowed to have had prior anti-PD-1, anti-PD-L1 or anti-CTLA-4 therapy, and approximately 40% of the dose-escalation patients had previously received checkpoint inhibitors. The point of sequencing TCRbeta in the periphery was to test whether ivuxolimab changed TCR sequence diversity and drove clonal T-cell expansion.

The trial excluded patients who had a history of autoimmune disease or who were on systemic immunosuppression. Peripheral blood for TCR sequencing was drawn from every dose cohort at baseline, at cycle 4 day 1 and at cycle 7 day 1. The samples were taken from a phase I, first-in-human, multicenter, open-label dose-escalation trial of ivuxolimab. Adults with locally advanced or metastatic head and neck squamous cell, hepatocellular, melanoma or renal cell carcinoma were enrolled in the trial. Before TCR sequencing, CD4+ T cells and CD8+ T cells were sorted from peripheral blood as separate populations. To sequence the TCRbeta CDR3 region, genomic DNA was isolated from the sorted cells. The immunoSEQ Assay was used for sequencing of TCRbeta CDR3 regions. TCRdb obtained this table from immuneACCESS and retained in-frame rearrangements with V and J assigned. These tables miss some clones; where compared with another copy, unresolved V genes account for less than half of the shortfall, and the remainder is unexplained. Within this sample are about 130,000 clones, with about 92% of them counted one time only. The ten top clones hold over 0.8% of the sample.

The investigation overall reported the following: In partial responders in the 0.1-3.0 mg/kg groups, normalized peripheral clonal expansion was found to be among the lowest, especially among CD8+ T cells. Low levels of normalized T-cell clonal expansion were also seen in some patients who did not respond. At doses of 0.1 to 3.0 mg/kg, clonal expansion of both CD4+ and CD8+ blood T cells was observed from baseline to week 6. After ivuxolimab, CD8+ T cells had more expanded clones than CD4+ T cells on average. The antigen specificity of the clonally expanded peripheral T cells was not determined.

CDR1 and CDR2 are read off the germline V gene as SNHLY and FYNNEI. The CDR3 starts with the cysteine, ends with the phenylalanine, and has 16 residues. Just the 48-base CDR3 DNA is kept, in frame starting at base 1. The junction carries 15 bases between V and J, which are trimmed by 5 bases and 1 base respectively. The sample was CD4+ or CD8+ T cells sorted from blood, taken in a trial of the OX40 agonist ivuxolimab. The chain links TRBV2 with TRBJ2-1; matching of 6 bases hints at TRBD1 as the D gene. The TCR comes from an adult with an advanced solid tumor such as melanoma, head and neck, liver or kidney cancer. The CDR3 has the sequence CASSKNRAPSYNEQFF. The sequence in DNA is TGTGCCAGCAGTAAAAACAGGGCCCCTTCCTACAATGAGCAGTTCTTC.